The 29 T cell receptor beta chains below all came from one sample that was sequenced in a study of beta chain features in type 1 diabetes. For these receptors, no antigen is known. cDNA synthesis used the whole RNA isolate, giving expressed TCRB sequences. TCRdb's copy holds only in-frame clones and misses some; the assay was immunoSEQ multiplex PCR. Of 550,000 to 850,000 clones in the sample, 13% were seen once. Whole-study findings and limits: Type 1 diabetes patients had TCRB CDR3s that were shorter (moderately but significantly so) in all four CD4+ subsets.

Sequencing was done on a sample of naive CD4+ T cells from blood. These receptors all stem from a man younger than 35 with type 1 diabetes.

The chain is built from TRBV28 and TRBJ2-7; D possibly corresponds to TRBD2 (5 bases). The germline CDR1 and CDR2 sequences are MDHEN and SYDVKM. V was shortened by 8 bases and J by 4 bases, with 18 bases between the two germline ends. CDR3 size: 14 residues. This chain's CDR3 is CASLDSDAYYEQYF. CDR3 nucleotides: TGTGCCAGCTTGGACTCGGACGCTTATTACGAGCAGTACTTC.

This clone occurred many times. The same CDR3 can be traced to other DNA sequences in this sample. The J gene is TRBJ2-1, the V gene TRBV4-1; 10 bases are a match to TRBD2. With V trimmed by 1 base and J by 6 bases, 3 bases remained unmatched. CDR3 length equals 15 residues. Germline loops: CDR1 MGHRA, CDR2 YSYEKL. CDR3 bases: TGCGCCAGCAGCCAAGGGCTAGCGGGGGCCAATGAGCAGTTCTTC. This gives the protein CASSQGLAGANEQFF.

V and J are TRBV15 and TRBJ1-1; 9 positions agree with TRBD1. Losses at the gene ends were 5 bases for V and 4 bases for J; bases not matched to a gene: 11. Germline values: CDR1 LNHNV, CDR2 YYDKDF (reference sequence). CDR3 size: 16 residues. The CDR3 reads CATSRGQGMGGTEAFF. Written as DNA, the CDR3 is TGTGCCACCAGCCGGGGACAGGGAATGGGTGGCACTGAAGCTTTCTTT.

The genes are TRBV7-8 and TRBJ2-7; D may be TRBD2 (6 bases). This CDR3 is 14 amino acids long. V gave up 3 bases and J gave up 2 bases, with 11 bases separating them. Germline assignment: CDR1 SGHVS and CDR2 FQNEAQ. The CDR3 is CASSLRGLTYEQYF. The CDR3 DNA reads as TGTGCCAGCAGCTTGCGGGGACTCACCTACGAGCAGTACTTC.

Here the CDR3 reads CASSPSLRGGTGELFF. CDR3 nucleotide sequence: TGCGCCAGCAGCCCCTCCCTCAGGGGAGGTACCGGGGAGCTGTTTTTT. The V and J genes are TRBV5-1 and TRBJ2-2; D might be TRBD1 or TRBD2, each matching 6 bases. The V end was cut by 4 bases, the J end by 5 bases, with 18 bases between. Germline loops: CDR1 SGHRS, CDR2 YFSETQ. The CDR3 contains 16 residues.

The chain is built from TRBV5-4 and TRBJ2-1; a possible D gene is TRBD1 (6 bases). Germline values: CDR1 SGHNT, CDR2 YYREEE (reference sequence). CDR3 length equals 15 residues. With 0 bases removed from V and 5 bases from J, the gap between germline ends came to 12 bases. This CDR3 is CASSLGQGFHNEQFF. Here the CDR3 DNA reads TGTGCCAGCAGCTTGGGGCAGGGGTTCCACAATGAGCAGTTCTTC.

In its sample, this clone was seen a few times. V gene TRBV7-9 combines with J gene TRBJ1-2; D ambiguous. Germline V gene sequence: CDR1 SEHNR, CDR2 FQNEAQ (reference sequence). The germline V and J ends were trimmed by 5 bases and 1 base, with 14 bases remaining between them. This CDR3 comprises 15 residues. CDR3: CASSPPPPDNYGYTF. In nucleotides, the CDR3 is TGTGCCAGCAGCCCGCCGCCTCCCGATAACTATGGCTACACCTTC. Variable domain in full (rest from reference TRBV7-9 and TRBJ1-2): DTGVSQNPRHKITKRGQNVTFRCDPISEHNRLYWYRQTLGQGPEFLTYFQNEAQLEKSRLLSDRFSAERPKGSFSTLEIQRTEQGDSAMYLCASSPPPPDNYGYTFGSGTRLTVV.

The CDR3 protein is CASSPSGGAKTDTQYF. For the CDR3, the DNA is TGTGCCAGCAGCCCTAGCGGGGGGGCCAAGACAGATACGCAGTATTTT. The chain couples TRBV14 to TRBJ2-3; 12 bases line up with TRBD2. The CDR3 covers 16 residues. Germline lookup yields CDR1 SGHDN and CDR2 FVKESK. V lost 4 bases and J lost 3; bases outside the gene matches: 5.

This clone was picked up a small number of times. The gene calls are TRBV4-1 and TRBJ2-7; 8 nucleotides match TRBD1. Germline V CDR1 and CDR2: MGHRA, YSYEKL. The CDR3 is made up of 16 amino acids. V trimming: 1 base; J trimming: 3 bases; junction bases outside the gene matches: 8. The CDR3 DNA reads TGCGCCAGCAGCCAAGGTCTAGGACAGGGAAACTACGAGCAGTACTTC. As protein: CASSQGLGQGNYEQYF.

The gene calls are TRBV11-2 and TRBJ2-2; unclear D gene. The germline gives CDR1 SGHAT, CDR2 FQNNGV. V was cut by 1 base and J by 2 bases, with 8 bases left in between. The CDR3 has 15 residues. The CDR3 is CASSLAGTNTGELFF. The CDR3 DNA sequence: TGTGCCAGCAGCTTAGCGGGTACTAACACCGGGGAGCTGTTTTTT.

The V and J genes are TRBV5-6 and TRBJ1-2, with D unresolved. The germline V gene has CDR1 SGHDT and CDR2 YYEEEE. V gave up 0 bases and J gave up 2 bases, with 20 bases separating them. The CDR3 covers 18 residues. The CDR3 sequence: CASSLVIQFGRTNYGYTF. DNA of the CDR3: TGTGCCAGCAGCTTGGTGATTCAGTTTGGCAGGACGAACTATGGCTACACCTTC.

This clone was seen only a few times. The V call is TRBV19, the J call TRBJ1-5, with D uncertain. Germline values: CDR1 LNHDA, CDR2 SQIVND (reference sequence). Between the trimmed V and J ends, which lost 10 bases and 10 bases, there was a span of 11 bases. This CDR3 comprises 10 residues. The CDR3 nucleotides read TGTGCCACACATGGGCCTCCCCAGCATTTT. Translating gives CATHGPPQHF.

V gene TRBV30 combines with J gene TRBJ1-6, with TRBD1 identical over 9 bases. The CDR3 is 17 residues long. From germline, CDR1 is GTSNPN and CDR2 SVGIG (reference sequence). Trimming removed 2 bases from V and 8 bases from J; junction bases left unmatched: 13. CDR3 amino acids: CAWSFSGTGLFYSPLHF. CDR3 coding DNA: TGTGCCTGGAGTTTCAGCGGGACAGGGCTTTTTTATTCACCCCTCCACTTT.

This chain links TRBV7-8 with TRBJ2-1, with TRBD1 matching 8 bases. The CDR3 length is 12 residues. V shed 6 bases and J 10 bases; nucleotides not matched to a gene: 5. From germline, CDR1 is SGHVS and CDR2 FQNEAQ. CDR3 protein: CASRRTGIEQFF. The CDR3 bases are TGTGCCAGCAGACGGACAGGGATCGAGCAGTTCTTC.

This chain's CDR3 is CASSEAGAHVGGANVLTF. CDR3 DNA sequence: TGTGCCAGCAGTGAAGCGGGAGCCCACGTCGGTGGGGCCAACGTCCTGACTTTC. This chain joins TRBV6-1 and TRBJ2-6, with a tentative D call TRBD2 (5 bases). Deletions cut 0 bases from V and 3 bases from J, with 15 bases between. Germline V CDR1 and CDR2: MNHNS, SASEGT. This CDR3 region has 18 residues.

Worth noting for this clone: The junction differs from germline at one of its ends, possibly a read error. V and J are TRBV20-1 and TRBJ2-7; D is unresolved. Germline assignment: CDR1 DFQATT and CDR2 SNEGSKA (reference sequence). This CDR3 has 11 amino acids. The CDR3, as DNA: TGCAGTGCTCTGGACGCCCCGTCGCCCAACTTC. This gives the protein CSALDAPSPNF.

This clone was seen more than once but under ten times. The chain combines TRBV30 with TRBJ1-5; a weak D match, TRBD1 (5 bases). Germline loops: CDR1 GTSNPN, CDR2 SVGIG (reference sequence). This CDR3 region has 13 residues. V was shortened by 1 base and J by 5 bases, with 9 bases between the two germline ends. CDR3 sequence: CAWSGMGDQPQHF. DNA for the CDR3: TGTGCCTGGAGTGGGATGGGGGATCAGCCCCAGCATTTT.

The rearrangement uses TRBV29-1 and TRBJ2-2; no clear D gene. Germline values: CDR1 SQVTM, CDR2 ANQGSEA. CDR3 length: 13 residues. V dropped 7 bases and J dropped 6 bases, with 15 bases sitting between them. Here the CDR3 reads CSATEQTAGELFF. The CDR3 nucleotides read TGCAGCGCCACAGAACAAACTGCCGGGGAGCTGTTTTTT.

The rearrangement links TRBV28 to TRBJ2-1, with 9 bases aligning to TRBD2. Germline CDR1 reads MDHEN; CDR2 reads SYDVKM. Trimming cost V 5 bases and J 7 bases; bases outside gene matches: 9. This CDR3 spans 15 amino acids. This CDR3 is CASSLWRGGSNEQFF. In nucleotides, the CDR3 is TGTGCCAGCAGTCTCTGGCGGGGGGGTTCTAATGAGCAGTTCTTC.

The table lists this clone with a few counts. Possible read error: a much larger clone is one base away. The same CDR3 also results from other DNA sequences found in this sample. The J gene is TRBJ2-5, the V gene TRBV28; D not resolved. V was trimmed by 5 bases and J by 5 bases, leaving 3 bases between them. The CDR3 is 10 amino acids. The germline gives CDR1 MDHEN, CDR2 SYDVKM. CDR3 loop: CASSEETQYF. For the CDR3, the DNA is TGTGCCAGCAGTGAGGAGACCCAGTACTTC.

The CDR3 nucleotides are TGTGCCAGCAGTTCCGTTGGCCAAGAGACCCAGTACTTC. This encodes CASSSVGQETQYF. This chain connects TRBV6-6 to TRBJ2-5, with no clear D. Trimming pared 4 bases from V and 1 base from J, leaving 7 bases between. Per the germline V gene, CDR1 is MNHNY and CDR2 is SVGAGI (reference sequence). The CDR3 has 13 amino acids.

This clone was seen a few times. The V gene is TRBV11-2, the J gene TRBJ1-4; 7 bases map to TRBD1. This CDR3 has 18 amino acids. J was trimmed by 1 base and V by 2 bases; bases with no gene match: 10. The V gene's germline CDR1 is SGHAT and CDR2 FQNNGV. DNA of the CDR3: TGTGCCAGCAGCTTAAGGGGACAGAGTATCGGAACTAATGAAAAACTGTTTTTT. Translated, it gives CASSLRGQSIGTNEKLFF.

The chain links TRBV7-2 to TRBJ2-1; 9 nucleotides line up with TRBD1. This CDR3 is built from 15 residues. Trimming took 4 bases from V and 5 from J; bases not matched to a gene: 6. The germline V gene has CDR1 SGHTA and CDR2 FQGNSA. In nucleotides, the CDR3 is TGTGCCAGCAGCTCTGGACAGGGGCCCGACAATGAGCAGTTCTTC. Amino acid sequence: CASSSGQGPDNEQFF.

In DNA form, the CDR3 reads TGTGCCAGCCAAACAGGGGGCGAAGGAAACATTCAGTACTTC. Protein product: CASQTGGEGNIQYF. The rearrangement uses TRBV7-9 and TRBJ2-4; 9 bases agree with TRBD1. Trimming took 8 bases from V and 6 from J; bases not matched to a gene: 8. CDR3 length: 14 amino acids. The germline CDR1 and CDR2 sequences are SEHNR and FQNEAQ (reference sequence). The entire variable domain, with the rest obtained from reference TRBV7-9 and TRBJ2-4, is as follows: DTGVSQNPRHKITKRGQNVTFRCDPISEHNRLYWYRQTLGQGPEFLTYFQNEAQLEKSRLLSDRFSAERPKGSFSTLEIQRTEQGDSAMYLCASQTGGEGNIQYFGAGTRLSVL.

This clone has only a few counts. The chain uses TRBV7-8 and TRBJ2-1, with D possibly matching TRBD1 (5 bases). Germline loops: CDR1 SGHVS, CDR2 FQNEAQ. Trimming removed 11 bases at V and 0 bases at J, with 14 bases between. The CDR3 is 14 residues long. CDR3 protein: CAVEQVFSYNEQFF. CDR3 DNA: TGTGCCGTCGAACAGGTATTCTCCTACAATGAGCAGTTCTTC.

This rearrangement joins TRBV4-2 to TRBJ1-6; D possibly corresponds to TRBD1 (5 bases). The CDR3 contains 16 residues. With 1 base removed from V and 4 bases from J, the gap between germline ends came to 11 bases. Germline V gives CDR1 LGHNA, CDR2 YNFKEQ. CDR3 DNA sequence: TGTGCCAGCAGCCAAGGAGGGGCCAAGTATAATTCACCCCTCCACTTT. It translates to CASSQGGAKYNSPLHF.

This clone was detected a few times. This chain uses TRBV5-6 with TRBJ2-3; 9 bases fit TRBD1. The CDR3 has 15 residues. The ends lost 3 bases at V and 1 base at J; junction bases unmatched: 3. Per germline, CDR1 SGHDT and CDR2 YYEEEE. CDR3: CASSSRDRGTDTQYF. Here the CDR3 DNA reads TGTGCCAGCAGCTCCCGGGACAGGGGCACAGATACGCAGTATTTT. Based on the CDR3 plus reference TRBV5-6 and TRBJ2-3, the full variable domain is DAGVTQSPTHLIKTRGQQVTLRCSPKSGHDTVSWYQQALGQGPQFIFQYYEEEERQRGNFPDRFSGHQFPNYSSELNVNALLLGDSALYLCASSSRDRGTDTQYFGPGTRLTVL.

This clone was seen a handful of times. The chain uses TRBV19 and TRBJ2-1; 9 bases are shared with TRBD1. The CDR3 spans 15 residues. Germline V CDR1 and CDR2: LNHDA, SQIVND (reference sequence). The J segment lost 7 bases and the V segment lost 5 bases, leaving 9 bases of the junction unmatched. The CDR3 sequence is CASSVGTGWPNEQFF. The CDR3 DNA reads as TGTGCCAGTAGTGTCGGGACAGGGTGGCCAAATGAGCAGTTCTTC.

This clone was seen only a few times. Other DNA sequences in the sample encode the same CDR3. The V and J genes are TRBV29-1 and TRBJ1-1, with a weak D call TRBD1 (6 bases). The CDR3 consists of 13 residues. The germline V gene has CDR1 SQVTM and CDR2 ANQGSEA. The germline V and J ends were trimmed by 6 bases and 0 bases, with 11 bases remaining between them. CDR3 in amino acids: CSVTGRMNTEAFF. The CDR3 bases are TGCAGCGTCACAGGGAGAATGAACACTGAAGCTTTCTTT.